This T cell receptor (beta chain) derives from a study of blood T cell repertoires in COVID-19. Across the study: Acute and convalescent COVID-19 specimens originated in the United States, Italy and Spain. Nucleic acid was either cDNA or gDNA, and it came from T cells, B-cell-depleted T cells, or PBMCs.

Sequencing was performed with immunoSEQ multiplex PCR; in TCRdb, only in-frame clones are kept and a portion is missing. The data show 70,000 to 95,000 clones, about 95% seen once. From germline, CDR1 is SGDLS and CDR2 YYNGEE. This CDR3 has 21 residues. Trimming left V 0 bases short and J 2 bases short, with 30 bases between. The sample taken for sequencing was peripheral blood. The J gene is TRBJ2-7, the V gene TRBV9; D might be TRBD2 (6 bases). This sequence was found in a human donor with active COVID-19. The donor label of this sample is uncertain. As DNA, the CDR3 is TGTGCCAGCAGCGTAGCCACCGTAGCCAATCCAGGGACTCCTGGGCCCTACGAGCAGTACTTC. Translated, it gives CASSVATVANPGTPGPYEQYF.